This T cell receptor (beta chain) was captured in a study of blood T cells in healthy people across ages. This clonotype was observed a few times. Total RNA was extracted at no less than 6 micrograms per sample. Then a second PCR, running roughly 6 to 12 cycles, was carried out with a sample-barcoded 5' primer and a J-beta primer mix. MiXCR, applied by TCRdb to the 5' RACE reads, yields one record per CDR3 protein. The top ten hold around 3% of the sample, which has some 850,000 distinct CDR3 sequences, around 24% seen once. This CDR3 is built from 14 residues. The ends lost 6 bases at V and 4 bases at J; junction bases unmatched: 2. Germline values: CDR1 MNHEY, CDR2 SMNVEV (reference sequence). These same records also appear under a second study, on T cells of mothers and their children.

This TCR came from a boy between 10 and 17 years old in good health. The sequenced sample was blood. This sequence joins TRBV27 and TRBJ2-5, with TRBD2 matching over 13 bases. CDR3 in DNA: TGTGCCAGCAGGGGACTAGCGGGGACAGAGACCCAGTACTTC. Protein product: CASRGLAGTETQYF.